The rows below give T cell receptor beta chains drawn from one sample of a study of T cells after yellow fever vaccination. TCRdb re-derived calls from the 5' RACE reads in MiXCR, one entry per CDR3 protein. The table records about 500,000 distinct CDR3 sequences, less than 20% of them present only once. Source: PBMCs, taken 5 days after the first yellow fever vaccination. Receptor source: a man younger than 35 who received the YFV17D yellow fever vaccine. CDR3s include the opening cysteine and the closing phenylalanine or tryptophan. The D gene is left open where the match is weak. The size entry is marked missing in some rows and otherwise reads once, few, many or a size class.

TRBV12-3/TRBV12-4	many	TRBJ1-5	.	CASSRDGDSNQPQHF	TGTGCCAGCAGTCGAGACGGAGATAGCAATCAGCCCCAGCATTTT
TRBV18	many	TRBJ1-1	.	CASSPGYGRSTEAFF	TGTGCCAGCTCACCAGGGTACGGACGAAGCACTGAAGCTTTCTTT
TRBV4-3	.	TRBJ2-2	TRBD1	CASSQDWGQGNTGELFF	TGCGCCAGCAGCCAAGATTGGGGACAGGGGAACACCGGGGAGCTGTTTTTT
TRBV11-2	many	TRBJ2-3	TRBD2	CASSLREGGTDTQYF	TGTGCCAGCAGCTTACGGGAGGGGGGCACAGATACGCAGTATTTT
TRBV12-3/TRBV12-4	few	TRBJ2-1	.	CASSLRYEQFF	TGTGCCAGCAGTTTAAGGTATGAGCAGTTCTTC
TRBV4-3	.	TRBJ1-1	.	CASSQDEAGTKAFF	TGCGCCAGCAGCCAAGATGAGGCAGGGACAAAAGCTTTCTTT
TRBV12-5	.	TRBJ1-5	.	CASAPGIFSNQPQHF	TGTGCTAGTGCCCCCGGAATCTTTAGCAATCAGCCCCAGCATTTT
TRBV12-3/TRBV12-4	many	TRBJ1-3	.	CASSLGNTIYF	TGTGCCAGCAGCTTGGGAAACACCATATATTTT
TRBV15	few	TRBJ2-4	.	CATSRDEEENIQYF	TGTGCCACCAGCAGAGATGAGGAGGAAAACATTCAGTACTTC
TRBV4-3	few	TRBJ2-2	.	CASSPYWQQGGGGELFF	TGCGCCAGCAGCCCATATTGGCAGCAGGGGGGCGGCGGGGAGCTGTTTTTT
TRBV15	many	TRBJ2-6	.	CATSRDLGDSGANVLTF	TGTGCCACCAGCAGAGATCTAGGGGACTCTGGGGCCAACGTCCTGACTTTC
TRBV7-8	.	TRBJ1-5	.	CASSFGGLGQPQHF	TGTGCCAGCAGCTTCGGGGGGCTGGGGCAGCCCCAGCATTTT
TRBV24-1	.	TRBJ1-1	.	CATSDLDPKGDTEAFF	TGTGCCACCAGTGATTTGGACCCCAAGGGGGACACTGAAGCTTTCTTT
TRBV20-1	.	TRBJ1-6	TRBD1	CSAPQGASYNSPLHF	TGCAGTGCCCCTCAGGGGGCGTCCTATAATTCACCCCTCCACTTT
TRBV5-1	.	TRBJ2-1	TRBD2	CASRQGTSGDNEQFF	TGCGCCAGCAGACAAGGGACTAGCGGTGACAATGAGCAGTTCTTC
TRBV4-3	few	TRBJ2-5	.	CASSQVGPGYQETQYF	TGCGCCAGCAGCCAAGTAGGCCCCGGGTACCAAGAGACCCAGTACTTC
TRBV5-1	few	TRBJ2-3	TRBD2	CASSLVGSLAGVGYTDTQYF	TGCGCCAGCAGCTTGGTCGGTAGTCTAGCGGGGGTCGGATACACAGATACGCAGTATTTT
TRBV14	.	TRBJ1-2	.	CASSQGGIFGYTF	TGTGCCAGCAGCCAAGGGGGCATTTTCGGCTACACCTTC
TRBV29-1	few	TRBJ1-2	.	CSVGTLYGYTF	TGCAGCGTAGGGACACTCTATGGCTACACCTTC
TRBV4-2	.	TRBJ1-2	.	CASSQDQVESGYTF	TGTGCCAGCAGCCAAGATCAGGTGGAATCTGGCTACACCTTC
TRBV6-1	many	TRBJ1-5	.	CASTGEGYNQPQHF	TGTGCCAGCACTGGGGAGGGGTACAATCAGCCCCAGCATTTT
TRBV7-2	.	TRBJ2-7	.	CASSGGVAGGLGEQYF	TGTGCCAGCAGCGGGGGGGTGGCAGGGGGCCTCGGGGAGCAGTACTTC
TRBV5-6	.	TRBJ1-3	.	CASSSLDRPYSGNTIYF	TGTGCCAGCAGCTCCCTCGACAGGCCGTACTCTGGAAACACCATATATTTT
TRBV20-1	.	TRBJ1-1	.	CSARLFTRNTEAFF	TGCAGTGCTAGATTATTTACACGTAACACTGAAGCTTTCTTT